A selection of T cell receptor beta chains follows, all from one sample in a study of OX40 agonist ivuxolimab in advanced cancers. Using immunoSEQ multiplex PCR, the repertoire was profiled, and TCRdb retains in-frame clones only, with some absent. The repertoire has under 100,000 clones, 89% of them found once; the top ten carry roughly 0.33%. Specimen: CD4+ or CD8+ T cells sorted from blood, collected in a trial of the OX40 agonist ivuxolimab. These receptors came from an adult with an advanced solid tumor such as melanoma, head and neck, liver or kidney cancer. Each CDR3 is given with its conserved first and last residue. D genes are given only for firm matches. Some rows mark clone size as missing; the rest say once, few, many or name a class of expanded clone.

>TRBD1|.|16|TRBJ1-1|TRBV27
TGTGCCAGCAGTTTAAATGATCTAAGGACAGGTCCTGAAGCTTTCTTT
CASSLNDLRTGPEAFF
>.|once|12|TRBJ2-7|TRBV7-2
TGTGCCAGCGGCAGGGTTTCGTACGAGCAGTACTTC
CASGRVSYEQYF
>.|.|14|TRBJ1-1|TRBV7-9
TGTGCCAGCAGCTTAGTCGACAGTTACACTGAAGCTTTCTTT
CASSLVDSYTEAFF
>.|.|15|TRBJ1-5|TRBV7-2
TGTGCCAGCAGCTTAGGGCTCGGTAGCAATCAGCCCCAGCATTTT
CASSLGLGSNQPQHF
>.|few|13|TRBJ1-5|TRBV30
TGTGCCTGGAGTGTGGCTCGCAATCAGCCCCAGCATTTT
CAWSVARNQPQHF
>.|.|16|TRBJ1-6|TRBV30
TGTGCCCGGGATTACGGGGGGCCAGGCTATAATTCACCCCTCCACTTT
CARDYGGPGYNSPLHF
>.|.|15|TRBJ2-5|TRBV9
TGTGCCAGCAGCGTATGGGGGGCGCGTCAAGAGACCCAGTACTTC
CASSVWGARQETQYF
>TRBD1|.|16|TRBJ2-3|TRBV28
TGTGCCAGCAGTCCTTCAGGGGGCAGGGGCACAGATACGCAGTATTTT
CASSPSGGRGTDTQYF
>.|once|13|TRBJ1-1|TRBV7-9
TGTGCCAGCAAAAATGACGGAAACACTGAAGCTTTCTTT
CASKNDGNTEAFF
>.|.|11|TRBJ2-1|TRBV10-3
TGTGCCATCAGACGGGACAATGAGCAGTTCTTC
CAIRRDNEQFF
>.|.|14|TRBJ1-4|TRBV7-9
TGTGCCAGCAGTCCCGGGACAACTAATGAAAAACTGTTTTTT
CASSPGTTNEKLFF
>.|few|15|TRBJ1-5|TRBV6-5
TGTGCCAGCAGTCCGAGGACGTCGCCCAATCAGCCCCAGCATTTT
CASSPRTSPNQPQHF
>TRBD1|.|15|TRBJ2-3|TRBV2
TGTGCCAGCACCCGGGACAGACCCCGCACAGATACGCAGTATTTT
CASTRDRPRTDTQYF
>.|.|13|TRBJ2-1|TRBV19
TGTGCCAGCAGGACATCTATCTACAATGAGCAGTTCTTC
CASRTSIYNEQFF
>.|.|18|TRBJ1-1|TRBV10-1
TGCGCCAGCAGTGACCACACCTCCGTAGGGTGTGTGGCCACTGAAGCTTTCTTT
CASSDHTSVGCVATEAFF
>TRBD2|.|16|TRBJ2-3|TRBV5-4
TGTGCCAGCAGCTGGAGAAGCGGGGTGAGCACAGATACGCAGTATTTT
CASSWRSGVSTDTQYF
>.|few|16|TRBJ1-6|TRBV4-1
TGCGCCAGCAGCCAAGATCGGGCTCAGGGGTATTCACCCCTCCACTTT
CASSQDRAQGYSPLHF
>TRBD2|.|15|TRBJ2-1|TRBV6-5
TGTGCCAGCAGTTACTCGAGACTCCTAGCGGGACCTCAGTTCTTC
CASSYSRLLAGPQFF
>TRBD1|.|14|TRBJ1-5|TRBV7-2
TGTGCCAGCAGCTCCCGGGACAGGGCGCAGCCCCAGCATTTT
CASSSRDRAQPQHF
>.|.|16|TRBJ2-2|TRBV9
TGTGCCAGCGGGGGGTCGTTGGGCCCGAACACCGGGGAGCTGTTTTTT
CASGGSLGPNTGELFF
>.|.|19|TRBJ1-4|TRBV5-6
TGTGCCAGCAGCTTCGTCGTTGGAAGGGGATCATCAACTAATGAAAAACTGTTTTTT
CASSFVVGRGSSTNEKLFF
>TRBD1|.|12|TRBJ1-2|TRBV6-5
TGTGCCAGCAATGACAGGGTTGGTGGCTACACCTTC
CASNDRVGGYTF
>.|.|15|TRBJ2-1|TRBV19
TGTGCCAGTAGCAGACCCAGGAGCTCCTACAATGAGCAGTTCTTC
CASSRPRSSYNEQFF
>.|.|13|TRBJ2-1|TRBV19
TGTGCCAGCCGTGACAGCTCCTACAATGAGCAGTTCTTC
CASRDSSYNEQFF
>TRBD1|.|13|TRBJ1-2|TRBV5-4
TGTGCCAGCAGCTTACTCAGGGGGGATGGCTACACCTTC
CASSLLRGDGYTF
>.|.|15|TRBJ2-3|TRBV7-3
TGTGCCAGCAGCTTAACGGGGGTCAACACAGATACGCAGTATTTT
CASSLTGVNTDTQYF
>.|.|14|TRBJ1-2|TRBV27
TGTGCCAGCAGTTTCCGGACAGCTAACTATGGCTACACCTTC
CASSFRTANYGYTF
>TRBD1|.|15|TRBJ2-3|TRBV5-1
TGCGCCAGCAGCGTAGGGACAGGGGTGGCAGATACGCAGTATTTT
CASSVGTGVADTQYF
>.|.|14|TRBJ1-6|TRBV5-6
TGTGCCAGCAGCTTGGGACAGGTGAATTCACCCCTCCACTTT
CASSLGQVNSPLHF
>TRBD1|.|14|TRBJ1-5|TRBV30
TGTGCCTGGATGGGACAGGGGGCCGGTCAGCCCCAGCATTTT
CAWMGQGAGQPQHF
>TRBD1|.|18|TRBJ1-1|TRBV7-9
TGTGCCAGCAGCTATAAAAGCCTACGGGGGGACAGGGTCACTGAAGCTTTCTTT
CASSYKSLRGDRVTEAFF
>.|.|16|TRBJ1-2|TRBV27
TGTGCCAGCAGTTTACTATCTGCGGGGAGTCCGAGTGGCTACACCTTC
CASSLLSAGSPSGYTF
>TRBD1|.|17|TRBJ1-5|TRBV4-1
TGCGCCAGCAGCCAAGTGGGACAGGGACATCCTAATCAGCCCCAGCATTTT
CASSQVGQGHPNQPQHF
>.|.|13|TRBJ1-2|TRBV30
TGTGCCTGGAGCGTTGGGCAGGGGTATGGCTACACCTTC
CAWSVGQGYGYTF
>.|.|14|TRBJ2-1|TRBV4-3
TGCGCCAGCAGCCAAGGAGGAGGGATCGGTGAGCAGTTCTTC
CASSQGGGIGEQFF
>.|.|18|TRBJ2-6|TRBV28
TGTGCCAGCAGGGACAGGATCGGGGGCACTTCTGGGGCCAACGTCCTGACTTTC
CASRDRIGGTSGANVLTF
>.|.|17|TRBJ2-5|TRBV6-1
TGTGCCAGCAGTGAATGGGTCCCGGGTGGGCTAAGAGAGACCCAGTACTTC
CASSEWVPGGLRETQYF
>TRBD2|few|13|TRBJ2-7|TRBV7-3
TGTGCCAGCAGTCCCACTCGGGAGGACGAGCAGTACTTC
CASSPTREDEQYF
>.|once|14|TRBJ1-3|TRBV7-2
TGTGCCAGCAGCTTAGGAGCTTCCGGAAACACCATATATTTT
CASSLGASGNTIYF
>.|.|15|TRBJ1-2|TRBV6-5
TGTGCCAGCAGTTACTGGCGTGGGCAGAACTATGGCTACACCTTC
CASSYWRGQNYGYTF
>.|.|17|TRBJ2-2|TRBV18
TGTGCCAGCTCACCACCCGAAATAGGGTCGGGCACCGGGGAGCTGTTTTTT
CASSPPEIGSGTGELFF
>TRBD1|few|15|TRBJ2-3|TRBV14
TGTGCCAGCAGGGCGGACAGGGAGGGCACAGATACGCAGTATTTT
CASRADREGTDTQYF
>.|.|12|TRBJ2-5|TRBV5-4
TGTGCCAGCAGCTTATCAGCAGAGACCCAGTACTTC
CASSLSAETQYF
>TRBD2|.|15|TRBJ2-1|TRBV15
TGTGCCACCAGTCATACTAGCGGGGGGGTAAATGAGCAGTTCTTC
CATSHTSGGVNEQFF
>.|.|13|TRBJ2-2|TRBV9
TGTGCCAGCAGCGTACCAGGGTACGGGGAGCTGTTTTTT
CASSVPGYGELFF
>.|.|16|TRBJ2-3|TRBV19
TGTGCCAGTAGTATGAATGTCGGGGAGATAACAGATACGCAGTATTTT
CASSMNVGEITDTQYF
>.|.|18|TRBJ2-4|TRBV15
TGTGCCACCAGCAGAGGGGCGCCAGCGACCCTAGCCAAAAACATTCAGTACTTC
CATSRGAPATLAKNIQYF